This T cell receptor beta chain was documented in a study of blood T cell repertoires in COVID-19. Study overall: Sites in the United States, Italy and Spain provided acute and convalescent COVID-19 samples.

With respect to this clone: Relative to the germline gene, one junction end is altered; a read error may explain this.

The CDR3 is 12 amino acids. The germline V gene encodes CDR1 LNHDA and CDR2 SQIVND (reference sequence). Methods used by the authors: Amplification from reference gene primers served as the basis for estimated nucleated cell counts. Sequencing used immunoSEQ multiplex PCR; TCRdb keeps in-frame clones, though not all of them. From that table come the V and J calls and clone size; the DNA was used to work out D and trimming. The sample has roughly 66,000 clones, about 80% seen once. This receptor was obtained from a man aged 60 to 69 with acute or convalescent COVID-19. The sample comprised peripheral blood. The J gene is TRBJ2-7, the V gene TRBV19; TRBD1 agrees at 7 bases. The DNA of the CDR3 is TGTGCCAGTAGCAATCCCCGGGACAGACCTCACTTC. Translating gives CASSNPRDRPHF. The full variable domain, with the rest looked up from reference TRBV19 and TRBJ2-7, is DGGITQSPKYLFRKEGQNVTLSCEQNLNHDAMYWYRQDPGQGLRLIYYSQIVNDFQKGDIAEGYSVSREKKESFPLTVTSAQKNPTAFYLCASSNPRDRPHFGPGTRLTVT.